These T cell receptor beta chains were read from a single sample in a study of blood T cell repertoires in COVID-19. Sequenced by immunoSEQ multiplex PCR; TCRdb stores in-frame clones only, minus some. The table shows approximately 530,000 clones, with around 90% occurring only once. The sequenced sample was peripheral blood. The receptors were sampled from a woman in her forties or fifties with COVID-19, enrolled during active disease. Each CDR3 is given with its conserved first and last residue. The D gene is left open where the match is weak. Clone size appears in some rows only: once, few, many, or a class for an expanded clone.

abundance	v_gene	j_gene	d_gene	CDR3nt	CDR3aa
.	TRBV10-2	TRBJ2-7	.	TGCGCCAGCAGTGATGCGGGGCCAGCGCAGTACTTC	CASSDAGPAQYF
once	TRBV5-1	TRBJ1-1	.	TGCGCCAGCAGAGATACCTCAGGGAACACTGAAGCTTTCTTT	CASRDTSGNTEAFF
.	TRBV20-1	TRBJ2-7	TRBD1	TGCAGTGCTGGTGCAGGGGGAAGGCACTACGAGCAGTACTTC	CSAGAGGRHYEQYF
.	TRBV6-5	TRBJ2-7	.	TGTGCCAGCAACCCCCGGGGTACCTACGAGCAGTACTTC	CASNPRGTYEQYF
.	TRBV5-1	TRBJ2-1	TRBD2	TGCGCCAGCAGCTTGGGCGATAGCGGGGGTCGGGCGAATGAGCAGTTCTTC	CASSLGDSGGRANEQFF
.	TRBV30	TRBJ2-7	.	TGTGCCTGGAGCCCCCTCGGGTACGAGCAGTACTTC	CAWSPLGYEQYF
.	TRBV27	TRBJ2-4	.	TGTGCCAGCAGTTTTATTGGGGCGTCGGACATTCAGTACTTC	CASSFIGASDIQYF
.	TRBV6-5	TRBJ2-3	.	TGTGCCGCCAATACAGGGGATACGCAGTATTTT	CAANTGDTQYF
.	TRBV10-3	TRBJ2-7	.	TGTGCCATCAGTGAGAGAGTCAGGTCCTACGAGCAGTACTTC	CAISERVRSYEQYF
.	TRBV29-1	TRBJ1-1	TRBD1	TGCAGCGCCCCCGGGACAGGGAACACTGAAGCTTTCTTT	CSAPGTGNTEAFF
.	TRBV12-3/TRBV12-4	TRBJ1-5	.	TGTGCCAGCAGTTTCCGGGAGAATCAGCCCCAGCATTTT	CASSFRENQPQHF
.	TRBV30	TRBJ2-1	.	TGTGCCTGGAGTGACCCCCCGCGCCTCAATGAGCAGTTCTTC	CAWSDPPRLNEQFF
.	TRBV19	TRBJ1-2	.	TGTGCCAGTACCCCTCTAGGCAGTCAGAACTATGGCTACACCTTC	CASTPLGSQNYGYTF
once	TRBV19	TRBJ1-4	.	TGTGCCAGTAGTTCGATTACGACTGCTTCAAATGAAAAACTGTTTTTT	CASSSITTASNEKLFF
.	TRBV9	TRBJ2-3	.	TGTGCCAGCAGCAGCGACTGGCCTAGCACAGATACGCAGTATTTT	CASSSDWPSTDTQYF
.	TRBV2	TRBJ1-2	.	TGTGCCAGTCTCAGGGAAACTAACTATGGCTACACCTTC	CASLRETNYGYTF
.	TRBV7-9	TRBJ1-2	TRBD1	TGTGCCAGCAGCTTTGGACAGGGGCGGGATGGCTACACCTTC	CASSFGQGRDGYTF
.	TRBV29-1	TRBJ1-1	TRBD1	TGCAGCGTTGAATTTCCAGGGGGGATGAACACTGAAGCTTTCTTT	CSVEFPGGMNTEAFF
.	TRBV29-1	TRBJ1-1	.	TGCAGCGTTGTCCACAGGGCCCGATCCTCTCCCACTGAAGCTTTCTTT	CSVVHRARSSPTEAFF
.	TRBV5-1	TRBJ2-3	.	TGCGCCAGCAGCTTGGGACAGTTCTCCGGAGATACGCAGTATTTT	CASSLGQFSGDTQYF
.	TRBV30	TRBJ1-2	TRBD1	TGTGCCTGGAGTCAGGGGGTATTAGACTATGGCTACACCTTC	CAWSQGVLDYGYTF
.	TRBV27	TRBJ1-5	TRBD1	TGTGCCAGCAGTAGCAGGGGGAAGGAACAGCCCCAGCATTTT	CASSSRGKEQPQHF
.	TRBV2	TRBJ1-6	.	TGTGCCAGCAGCTTCTCCCCAGCTCCTGACAGGTCCGATAATTCACCCCTCCACTTT	CASSFSPAPDRSDNSPLHF